The text below deals with one T cell receptor beta chain. The data stem from a study of blood T cell repertoires in COVID-19. At the level of the study: Collection of acute and convalescent COVID-19 samples took place in the United States, Italy and Spain. Nucleic acid was either cDNA or gDNA, and it came from T cells, B-cell-depleted T cells, or PBMCs.

CDR3 length equals 16 residues. Between the trimmed V and J ends, which lost 0 bases and 2 bases, there was a span of 12 bases. Germline V gives CDR1 SGHNT, CDR2 YENEEA. Original processing notes: Amplifying reference gene primers gave estimates of nucleated cell counts. Only in-frame clones appear in the TCRdb table, and some are missing; sequencing was by immunoSEQ multiplex PCR. The V and J calls and clone size are taken from that table; D and trimming were inferred from the DNA. The sample shows fewer than 85,000 clones, over 85% of them seen only once. The chain employs TRBV11-3 and TRBJ2-3; D gene ambiguous. The sequencing input was peripheral blood. The TCR was taken from a man between 50 and 59 years old with active COVID-19. As DNA, the CDR3 is TGTGCCAGCAGCTTAGATGCTAACTCCTACACAGATACGCAGTATTTT. Its protein product is CASSLDANSYTDTQYF.